These T cell receptor beta chains were read from a single sample in a study of blood T cells in healthy people across ages. One entry per CDR3 protein, called by TCRdb with MiXCR from the 5' RACE reads. The profile shows about 1,500,000 distinct CDR3 sequences, roughly 45% of them singletons. Sequenced: blood. The origin of the receptors is a woman aged 18-29 years in good health. Each CDR3 is given with its conserved first and last residue. D genes are given only for firm matches. Expanded clones are given a class, and other clones once, few, many or no size at all.

clone size: few
V gene: TRBV10-3
J gene: TRBJ2-3
D gene: .
CDR3 DNA: TGTGCCGCGGGTGCAGGGGCTGGGGATACGCAGTATTTT
CDR3 protein: CAAGAGAGDTQYF

clone size: once
V gene: TRBV7-6
J gene: TRBJ2-7
D gene: TRBD1
CDR3 DNA: TGTGCTACCTATCAGGGGGAGATCCCTGCCTACGAGCAGTACTTC
CDR3 protein: CATYQGEIPAYEQYF

clone size: .
V gene: TRBV5-1
J gene: TRBJ1-1
D gene: .
CDR3 DNA: TGCGCCAGCAGCTTGTTCCCGGAGGGGGACACTGAAGCTTTCTTT
CDR3 protein: CASSLFPEGDTEAFF

clone size: .
V gene: TRBV5-1
J gene: TRBJ2-1
D gene: .
CDR3 DNA: TGCGCCAGCGGCTTGGATGGTAGCGACTACAATGAGCAGTTCTTC
CDR3 protein: CASGLDGSDYNEQFF

clone size: few
V gene: TRBV5-6
J gene: TRBJ2-1
D gene: TRBD1
CDR3 DNA: TGTGCCAGCAGCTTGGCCCTGTCAAGGGACAGGGGGCGAAATGAGCAGTTCTTC
CDR3 protein: CASSLALSRDRGRNEQFF

clone size: .
V gene: TRBV7-7
J gene: TRBJ2-1
D gene: .
CDR3 DNA: TGTGCTAGCAGCTTAATCCAGCCCAACTCCTACAATGAGCAGTTCTTC
CDR3 protein: CASSLIQPNSYNEQFF

clone size: .
V gene: TRBV13
J gene: TRBJ2-5
D gene: TRBD2
CDR3 DNA: TGTGCCGGCAGCCGGACTAGCGGGGGCCGAGAGACCCAGTACTTC
CDR3 protein: CAGSRTSGGRETQYF

clone size: .
V gene: TRBV20-1
J gene: TRBJ1-4
D gene: .
CDR3 DNA: TGCAGTGCTGGAGGGACGGAAGCAACTAATGAAAAACTGTTTTTT
CDR3 protein: CSAGGTEATNEKLFF

clone size: .
V gene: TRBV3-1
J gene: TRBJ2-1
D gene: TRBD2
CDR3 DNA: TGTGCCAGCGGTGAGTTAGCGGGAAACAATGAGCAGTTCTTC
CDR3 protein: CASGELAGNNEQFF

clone size: .
V gene: TRBV11-2
J gene: TRBJ2-3
D gene: TRBD1
CDR3 DNA: TGTGCCAGCAGCCAGGACAGGGGGCAAGATACGCAGTATTTT
CDR3 protein: CASSQDRGQDTQYF

clone size: .
V gene: TRBV10-1
J gene: TRBJ2-3
D gene: TRBD2
CDR3 DNA: TGCGCCAGCAGTGCGGCCCGGACTAGTACGCAGTATTTT
CDR3 protein: CASSAARTSTQYF

clone size: .
V gene: TRBV7-2
J gene: TRBJ2-1
D gene: TRBD1
CDR3 DNA: TGTGCCAGCAGCTTAGGGACAGGGGACTACAATGCGCAGTTCTTC
CDR3 protein: CASSLGTGDYNAQFF

clone size: .
V gene: TRBV20-1
J gene: TRBJ1-2
D gene: .
CDR3 DNA: TGCAGTGCTATTCAGGGGAATAACTATGGCTACACCTTC
CDR3 protein: CSAIQGNNYGYTF

clone size: few
V gene: TRBV10-3
J gene: TRBJ2-7
D gene: TRBD2
CDR3 DNA: TGTGCCATCAGGGCTAGCGGGGGGATGGGGGAGCAGTACTTC
CDR3 protein: CAIRASGGMGEQYF

clone size: .
V gene: TRBV20-1
J gene: TRBJ2-2
D gene: TRBD2
CDR3 DNA: TGCAGTGCTAGAGCACTAGCGGTGAACACCGGGGAGCTGTTTTTT
CDR3 protein: CSARALAVNTGELFF

clone size: .
V gene: TRBV15
J gene: TRBJ2-7
D gene: TRBD1
CDR3 DNA: TGTGCCACCAGCAGAGGGGACAGCATGTACGAGCAGTACTTC
CDR3 protein: CATSRGDSMYEQYF

clone size: few
V gene: TRBV3-1
J gene: TRBJ2-6
D gene: .
CDR3 DNA: TGTGCCAGCAGCCAGCGGGGCGCTGGGGCCAACGTCCTGACTTTC
CDR3 protein: CASSQRGAGANVLTF

clone size: .
V gene: TRBV7-9
J gene: TRBJ2-5
D gene: .
CDR3 DNA: TGTGCCAGCAGCACTTACTATTCAAGCCTGTACCAAGAGACCCAGTACTTC
CDR3 protein: CASSTYYSSLYQETQYF

clone size: .
V gene: TRBV18
J gene: TRBJ2-7
D gene: .
CDR3 DNA: TGTGCCAGCTCACCTCAGGGATGGGGAAAATACGAGCAGTACTTC
CDR3 protein: CASSPQGWGKYEQYF

clone size: few
V gene: TRBV2
J gene: TRBJ1-2
D gene: .
CDR3 DNA: TGTGCCAGGATGACAGATCCTCCTAACTATGGCTACACCTTC
CDR3 protein: CARMTDPPNYGYTF

clone size: .
V gene: TRBV6-6
J gene: TRBJ2-5
D gene: .
CDR3 DNA: TGTGCCAGCAGTGACGTCGGGGACCGAGAGACCCAGTACTTC
CDR3 protein: CASSDVGDRETQYF

clone size: .
V gene: TRBV6-1
J gene: TRBJ2-7
D gene: TRBD2
CDR3 DNA: TGTGCCAGCACCCCTAGAAGGCTAGCGGGAGTCTACGAGCAGTACTTC
CDR3 protein: CASTPRRLAGVYEQYF

clone size: few
V gene: TRBV4-2
J gene: TRBJ2-5
D gene: TRBD2
CDR3 DNA: TGTGCCAGCAGCCAAATGGGACTAGCGGCCGGGAATGAGCAGTACTTC
CDR3 protein: CASSQMGLAAGNEQYF

clone size: .
V gene: TRBV9
J gene: TRBJ2-5
D gene: .
CDR3 DNA: TGTGCCAGCAGCGTAGCTCACACGAGCGTAAGCGATGAGCAGTACTTC
CDR3 protein: CASSVAHTSVSDEQYF

clone size: .
V gene: TRBV5-1
J gene: TRBJ1-6
D gene: .
CDR3 DNA: TGCGCCAGCAGCTCCCAGTTGTCCGGGATTAATTCACCCCTCCACTTT
CDR3 protein: CASSSQLSGINSPLHF

clone size: few
V gene: TRBV13
J gene: TRBJ1-1
D gene: .
CDR3 DNA: TGTGCCGGCAGCTTGGGGACTGAAGCTTTCTTT
CDR3 protein: CAGSLGTEAFF

clone size: .
V gene: TRBV2
J gene: TRBJ2-7
D gene: .
CDR3 DNA: TGTGCCAGCGGGACCAGCGGGTTTGGCTCCTACGAGCAGTACTTC
CDR3 protein: CASGTSGFGSYEQYF

clone size: few
V gene: TRBV24-1
J gene: TRBJ2-7
D gene: .
CDR3 DNA: TGTGCCACCCAAGGTCGAGAACACAATGAGCAGTACTTC
CDR3 protein: CATQGREHNEQYF

clone size: many
V gene: TRBV4-1
J gene: TRBJ2-7
D gene: .
CDR3 DNA: TGCGCCAGCAGCCAAGTCCAGGGAGAGTACGAGCAGTACTTC
CDR3 protein: CASSQVQGEYEQYF

clone size: few
V gene: TRBV6-1
J gene: TRBJ1-2
D gene: TRBD1
CDR3 DNA: TGTGCCAGCACACGGGACAGGGGTATCAACTATGGCTACACCTTC
CDR3 protein: CASTRDRGINYGYTF

clone size: .
V gene: TRBV20-1
J gene: TRBJ2-5
D gene: .
CDR3 DNA: TGCAGTGCTAGATCGGTCCGGCAAGAGACCCAGTACTTC
CDR3 protein: CSARSVRQETQYF

clone size: few
V gene: TRBV10-3
J gene: TRBJ2-3
D gene: TRBD2
CDR3 DNA: TGTGCCATCAGCCAGACTAGCGGGGTCACAGATACGCAGTATTTT
CDR3 protein: CAISQTSGVTDTQYF

clone size: few
V gene: TRBV24-1
J gene: TRBJ2-3
D gene: .
CDR3 DNA: TGTGCCACCAGTGATGGGAACCCCGAGAGTGGCACAGATACGCAGTATTTT
CDR3 protein: CATSDGNPESGTDTQYF

clone size: .
V gene: TRBV27
J gene: TRBJ2-7
D gene: TRBD1
CDR3 DNA: TGTGCCAGCAGTGCCGGGACAGGGGGAGCCTGCGAGCAGTACTTC
CDR3 protein: CASSAGTGGACEQYF

clone size: .
V gene: TRBV28
J gene: TRBJ1-2
D gene: TRBD1
CDR3 DNA: TGTGCCAGCAGTGCCGGGACAGGGGCATATGGCTACACCTTC
CDR3 protein: CASSAGTGAYGYTF

clone size: few
V gene: TRBV20-1
J gene: TRBJ2-3
D gene: .
CDR3 DNA: TGCAGTGCCATGACAGATGTTTGGTTGTATTTT
CDR3 protein: CSAMTDVWLYF

clone size: .
V gene: TRBV29-1
J gene: TRBJ2-3
D gene: .
CDR3 DNA: TGCAGCGTTGAAGCTTTTTGGGACTTCACAGATACGCAGTATTTT
CDR3 protein: CSVEAFWDFTDTQYF

clone size: .
V gene: TRBV7-9
J gene: TRBJ1-1
D gene: .
CDR3 DNA: TGTGCCAGCAGCGAAAGTCGGACTGAAGCTTTCTTT
CDR3 protein: CASSESRTEAFF

clone size: .
V gene: TRBV6-5
J gene: TRBJ2-3
D gene: TRBD2
CDR3 DNA: TGTGCCAGCAGGGGCGGGGGGGGTGTGGATACGCAGTATTTT
CDR3 protein: CASRGGGGVDTQYF

clone size: few
V gene: TRBV11-2
J gene: TRBJ2-3
D gene: .
CDR3 DNA: TGTGCCAGCAGCTTAGAGACTACTGGGTACGCAGATACGCAGTATTTT
CDR3 protein: CASSLETTGYADTQYF

clone size: few
V gene: TRBV30
J gene: TRBJ2-5
D gene: .
CDR3 DNA: TGTGCCTGGAGAGGGGCCAGCCACCAAGAGACCCAGTACTTC
CDR3 protein: CAWRGASHQETQYF